A single sample is the source of the 15 T cell receptor beta chains below, sequenced in a study of T cells in localized non-small cell lung cancer. Repertoires were generated with immunoSEQ multiplex PCR, while TCRdb's copy carries only in-frame clones and drops some. The table records about 6,400 clones, about 91% of them present only once. Sequencing was performed on peripheral blood, taken before any cancer treatment. Receptors originate from a male donor at least 60 years old with stage I lung adenocarcinoma.

This clone has a single count. The chain carries TRBV7-2 and TRBJ1-2, with a tentative D call TRBD1 (6 bases). The V end was cut by 6 bases, the J end by 0 bases, with 11 bases between. Germline CDR1 reads SGHTA; CDR2 reads FQGNSA. The CDR3 is made up of 14 amino acids. The CDR3 DNA is TGTGCCAGCAGGGAGGGACACCCTAACTATGGCTACACCTTC. It specifies CASREGHPNYGYTF.

This clone was detected a few times. The chain recombines TRBV11-2 with TRBJ1-2; D gene uncertain. The ends were cut back, 5 bases at V and 3 bases at J, with 7 bases in the middle. Germline V gene sequence: CDR1 SGHAT, CDR2 FQNNGV. The CDR3 covers 12 residues. In nucleotides, the CDR3 is TGTGCCAGCAGCCAGACCGACTATGGCTACACCTTC. Encoded protein: CASSQTDYGYTF.

The chain links TRBV27 to TRBJ2-2, with 9 bases identical to TRBD1. The V gene's germline CDR1 is MNHEY and CDR2 SMNVEV (reference sequence). The V and J ends lost 3 bases and 5 bases, in that order; junction bases with no gene match: 7. The CDR3 spans 16 residues. CDR3 loop: CASSFQQGAWTGELFF. The CDR3 DNA follows: TGTGCCAGCAGTTTCCAACAGGGGGCATGGACCGGGGAGCTGTTTTTT.

The chain joins TRBV5-1 to TRBJ1-1, with D possibly matching TRBD1 (5 bases). The CDR3 length is 15 residues. V was clipped by 0 bases and J by 1 base, with 10 bases between them. The germline V gene has CDR1 SGHRS and CDR2 YFSETQ. The CDR3 nucleotides read TGCGCCAGCAGCTTGGCCCTCCAGGGGAACACTGAAGCTTTCTTT. Its protein product is CASSLALQGNTEAFF.

The CDR3 nucleotides read TGTGCCAGCAGTTACGGGGGGGGCCGATATGGCTACACCTTC. Residues: CASSYGGGRYGYTF. V usage is TRBV6-5 and J usage is TRBJ1-2; possible D gene TRBD1, 6 bases. The germline V and J ends were trimmed by 2 bases and 5 bases, with 12 bases remaining between them. CDR1 is MNHEY and CDR2 is SVGAGI in the germline V gene. The CDR3 spans 14 residues.

This chain uses TRBV27 with TRBJ2-1, with D uncertain. Trimming stripped 3 bases from V and 0 bases from J, with 12 bases between. This CDR3 is built from 16 residues. Germline CDR1 is MNHEY and CDR2 is SMNVEV (reference sequence). CDR3 bases: TGTGCCAGCAGTTTCCTTGATTCCCGCTCCTACAATGAGCAGTTCTTC. Residues: CASSFLDSRSYNEQFF.

V usage is TRBV7-2 and J usage is TRBJ1-5, with 7 bases matching TRBD1. Germline loops: CDR1 SGHTA, CDR2 FQGNSA. V shed 5 bases, J shed 2 bases, and the junction held 6 bases outside the gene matches. The CDR3 extends over 15 amino acids. The chain's CDR3 is CASSLGGTGNQPQHF. The CDR3 DNA reads TGTGCCAGCAGCCTGGGGGGGACAGGCAATCAGCCCCAGCATTTT.

The chain links TRBV19 to TRBJ2-1; D gene unclear. Trimming took off 6 bases at V and 0 bases at J, with 9 bases between the two ends. The germline V gene has CDR1 LNHDA and CDR2 SQIVND (reference sequence). This CDR3 has 14 residues. This CDR3 is CASRDPGSYNEQFF. CDR3 DNA sequence: TGTGCCAGTAGGGACCCAGGCTCCTACAATGAGCAGTTCTTC.

The chain recombines TRBV6-1 with TRBJ2-7, with D unresolved. V lost 4 bases to trimming and J lost 5 bases, with 12 bases between them. CDR1 is MNHNS, CDR2 SASEGT, per germline. CDR3 length: 13 residues. CDR3 bases: TGTGCCAGCAGTGCAGGAGTGGTGGACGAGCAGTACGTC. Encoded protein: CASSAGVVDEQYV.

The J gene is TRBJ1-4, the V gene TRBV23-1; 9 positions agree with TRBD1. TRBV23-1 has ORF status, its function being uncertain. The CDR3 has 14 residues. The V gene end was trimmed by 2 bases and the J gene end by 6 bases; junction bases not matched to a gene: 1. The CDR3 reads CASSQGDRDEKLFF. The CDR3 DNA reads as TGCGCCAGCAGTCAAGGGGACAGGGATGAAAAACTGTTTTTT.

The chain joins TRBV29-1 to TRBJ2-3; 9 positions match TRBD1. Germline V gives CDR1 SQVTM, CDR2 ANQGSEA. The V segment lost 3 bases and the J segment 3 bases; nucleotides outside the gene matches: 4. The CDR3 has 14 residues. CDR3 amino acids: CSVEGQGRTDTQYF. For the CDR3, the DNA is TGCAGCGTTGAGGGACAGGGTAGGACAGATACGCAGTATTTT.

The chain links TRBV7-2 to TRBJ2-7, with D hard to call. The CDR3 has 12 residues. The germline CDR1 and CDR2 sequences are SGHTA and FQGNSA. V was trimmed by 5 bases and J by 6 bases, leaving 11 bases between them. CDR3 loop: CASSRRVGEQYF. The CDR3 region has the DNA TGTGCCAGCAGCCGACGGGTGGGCGAGCAGTACTTC.

The chain is built from TRBV5-6 and TRBJ1-2, with 8 bases identical to TRBD1. J was trimmed by 8 bases and V by 2 bases; bases with no gene match: 8. Germline V gene data show CDR1 as SGHDT and CDR2 as YYEEEE. The CDR3 spans 14 residues. The CDR3 DNA is TGTGCCAGCAGCTTCCCCGGGACAGGAGGGGGCTACACCTTC. Translating gives CASSFPGTGGGYTF.

The chain has TRBV27 and TRBJ2-7; 7 nucleotides match TRBD2. In germline, CDR1 is MNHEY, CDR2 SMNVEV (reference sequence). The CDR3 runs to 13 residues. Trimming took 2 bases from V and 8 from J; bases not matched to a gene: 6. CDR3 region: CASSLARSGKQYF. CDR3 coding DNA: TGTGCCAGCAGTTTAGCCCGGAGCGGGAAGCAGTACTTC.

This clone appeared once. The genes are TRBV6-1 and TRBJ2-5; D is possibly TRBD1 (6 bases). The length of the CDR3 is 15 residues. The germline CDR1 and CDR2 sequences are MNHNS and SASEGT. Between the trimmed V and J ends, which lost 7 bases and 3 bases, there was a span of 18 bases. CDR3 protein: CASTPYGQTKETQYF. CDR3 in DNA: TGTGCCAGCACTCCGTATGGACAGACAAAAGAGACCCAGTACTTC.